This TCR beta chain was obtained from a study of PD-1 blockade in classical Hodgkin lymphoma. Study-level points and caveats: It was among complete responders that baseline diversity resembled that of newly diagnosed patients. What caused the repertoire differences, perhaps disease activity or prior therapy, remains undefined.

Clones were sequenced by immunoSEQ multiplex PCR, and TCRdb holds only the in-frame ones, with some missing. The sample lists 6,700 or so clones; approximately 73% were seen once. The CDR3 is made up of 16 amino acids. CDR1 and CDR2 from the germline V gene are MGHRA and YSYEKL. V shed 3 bases, J shed 5 bases, and the junction held 10 bases outside the gene matches. In its sample, this clone was seen a few times. Its antigen is unknown. Noted time point: cycle 4 day 1 (C4D1), after 5 to 7 weeks of nivolumab. Each and every patient relapsed after autologous stem cell transplantation, and patients got differing brentuximab vedotin exposure. Magnetic depletion of non-target cells from thawed PBMCs yielded purified CD8+ T cells.

The source material was CD8+ T cells from blood, sampled before the fourth cycle of nivolumab. The receptor's source is a human donor with classical Hodgkin lymphoma. V gene TRBV4-1 combines with J gene TRBJ2-1, with TRBD2 identical over 7 bases. The CDR3 sequence is CASSHLIAGRDNEQFF. The CDR3 DNA reads as TGCGCCAGCAGCCATCTCATAGCGGGTCGGGACAATGAGCAGTTCTTC.